This TCR beta chain emerged from a study of blood T cell repertoires in COVID-19. Study-wide context: The samples span acute and convalescent COVID-19 from the United States, Italy and Spain. From T cells, B-cell-depleted T cells, or PBMCs came the material, which was cDNA or gDNA.

Original processing notes: Amplified reference gene primers provided the basis for estimating nucleated cell counts. Produced via immunoSEQ multiplex PCR; TCRdb's table is partial and in-frame only. V and J calls and clone size are copied from that table; D and trimming were computed from the DNA. Of about 280,000 clones in the sample, roughly nine tenths were seen once. The CDR3 has 15 residues. V gave up 2 bases and J gave up 3 bases; unmatched junction bases: 6. Germline V lookup: CDR1 SGHTA, CDR2 FQGTGA. The rearrangement joins TRBV7-3 to TRBJ2-7, with 8 bases aligning to TRBD1. The sample was peripheral blood. The receptor's source is a man in his fifties with acute or convalescent COVID-19. The CDR3 bases are TGTGCCAGCAGCTTATCTCCCGGGACAGGCTACGAGCAGTACTTC. It specifies CASSLSPGTGYEQYF.